This T cell receptor (beta chain) was recovered during a study of blood T cells in healthy people across ages. Whole-study findings and limits: While age rose, TCR beta diversity per million T cells dropped in a roughly linear way.

V was clipped by 6 bases and J by 4 bases, with 15 bases between them. The CDR3 sequence is 14 residues long. Sample-barcoded 5' priming and a J-beta primer mix drove a second PCR of 7 to 11 cycles. All cDNA molecules were each tagged by a template-switch adaptor with 12 random nucleotides. TCRdb re-analysed the 5' RACE reads in MiXCR, keeping a single row per CDR3 protein. The repertoire holds 1,500,000 or so distinct CDR3 sequences, with about 42% as singletons. This clonotype was recorded at least ten times. The antigen remains unidentified. This TCR derives from a woman younger than 35 in good health. Material: blood. The chain recombines TRBV12-3 or TRBV12-4 with TRBJ1-2, with unresolved D. Here the CDR3 reads CASSLRAGGYGYTF. The CDR3 coding sequence is TGTGCCAGCAGCTTAAGGGCAGGAGGCTATGGCTACACCTTC.